These T cell receptor beta chains were read from a single sample in a study of T cell responses to AZD1222 COVID-19 vaccine. Data came from immunoSEQ multiplex PCR; TCRdb stores just in-frame clones and leaves some out. The sample consists of 80,000 to 85,000 clones, approximately 90% of them appearing once. Source: peripheral blood, taken 28 days after the second AZD1222 dose. The receptors here all came from an adult who received the AZD1222 COVID-19 vaccine. Each CDR3 is given with its conserved first and last residue. D genes are given only for firm matches. Size values are once, few and many counts, or a class for expanded clones, and some rows have none.

d_call: TRBD1
cdr3_length: 15
j_call: TRBJ1-2
clone_size: .
v_call: TRBV28
cdr3_aa: CASREPPGQGPGYTF
cdr3_nt: TGTGCCAGCAGGGAACCCCCGGGACAGGGTCCTGGCTACACCTTC

d_call: .
cdr3_length: 14
j_call: TRBJ1-6
clone_size: once
v_call: TRBV28
cdr3_aa: CASTKGGYNSPLHF
cdr3_nt: TGTGCCAGCACCAAAGGCGGCTATAATTCACCCCTCCACTTT

d_call: TRBD1
cdr3_length: 14
j_call: TRBJ1-2
clone_size: .
v_call: TRBV5-1
cdr3_aa: CASSPGQANYGYTF
cdr3_nt: TGCGCCAGCAGCCCGGGACAGGCAAACTATGGCTACACCTTC

d_call: TRBD2
cdr3_length: 18
j_call: TRBJ2-5
clone_size: .
v_call: TRBV6-1
cdr3_aa: CASSGKGSAGDWKETQYF
cdr3_nt: TGTGCCAGCAGTGGAAAGGGTAGCGCGGGAGACTGGAAAGAGACCCAGTACTTC

d_call: TRBD1
cdr3_length: 19
j_call: TRBJ1-1
clone_size: .
v_call: TRBV6-6
cdr3_aa: CASSSDRDRGGGMNTEAFF
cdr3_nt: TGTGCCAGCAGCTCGGACCGGGACAGGGGAGGGGGCATGAACACTGAAGCTTTCTTT

d_call: .
cdr3_length: 13
j_call: TRBJ2-1
clone_size: .
v_call: TRBV7-2
cdr3_aa: CASSVRLGGEQFF
cdr3_nt: TGTGCCAGCAGCGTTAGGTTGGGGGGCGAGCAGTTCTTC

d_call: .
cdr3_length: 13
j_call: TRBJ1-1
clone_size: .
v_call: TRBV7-3
cdr3_aa: CASSLGDVTEAFF
cdr3_nt: TGTGCCAGCAGCTTAGGGGATGTCACTGAAGCTTTCTTT

d_call: .
cdr3_length: 12
j_call: TRBJ1-1
clone_size: .
v_call: TRBV30
cdr3_aa: CAWSVGPTEAFF
cdr3_nt: TGTGCCTGGAGTGTAGGGCCCACTGAAGCTTTCTTT

d_call: .
cdr3_length: 11
j_call: TRBJ1-5
clone_size: .
v_call: TRBV12-5
cdr3_aa: CASGWDQPQHF
cdr3_nt: TGTGCTAGTGGTTGGGATCAGCCCCAGCATTTT

d_call: TRBD2
cdr3_length: 16
j_call: TRBJ2-2
clone_size: .
v_call: TRBV28
cdr3_aa: CASSFSGRKGTGELFF
cdr3_nt: TGTGCCAGCAGTTTTAGCGGGAGGAAGGGCACCGGGGAGCTGTTTTTT

d_call: .
cdr3_length: 15
j_call: TRBJ2-5
clone_size: .
v_call: TRBV5-1
cdr3_aa: CASSAIRLGQETQYF
cdr3_nt: TGCGCCAGCAGCGCCATCAGGTTGGGGCAAGAGACCCAGTACTTC

d_call: TRBD2
cdr3_length: 15
j_call: TRBJ2-7
clone_size: .
v_call: TRBV10-2
cdr3_aa: CASSGLAGVTYEQYF
cdr3_nt: TGCGCCAGCAGCGGACTAGCGGGAGTTACCTACGAGCAGTACTTC

d_call: TRBD1
cdr3_length: 14
j_call: TRBJ1-6
clone_size: .
v_call: TRBV7-9
cdr3_aa: CASSIQGAHSPLHF
cdr3_nt: TGTGCCAGCAGTATACAGGGGGCCCATTCACCCCTCCACTTT

d_call: TRBD1
cdr3_length: 21
j_call: TRBJ1-4
clone_size: .
v_call: TRBV27
cdr3_aa: CASSLWSRVGGAFRDGEKLFF
cdr3_nt: TGTGCCAGCAGTTTATGGTCCCGCGTAGGGGGCGCTTTCCGGGACGGGGAAAAACTGTTTTTT

d_call: .
cdr3_length: 16
j_call: TRBJ2-1
clone_size: .
v_call: TRBV19
cdr3_aa: CASSKGERAVYNEQFF
cdr3_nt: TGTGCCAGTAGTAAGGGGGAAAGAGCAGTCTACAATGAGCAGTTCTTC

d_call: .
cdr3_length: 17
j_call: TRBJ2-7
clone_size: .
v_call: TRBV21-1
cdr3_aa: CASSKAPSLNSAYEQYF
cdr3_nt: TGTGCCAGCAGCAAAGCTCCGTCGCTAAATTCAGCCTACGAGCAGTACTTC

d_call: .
cdr3_length: 13
j_call: TRBJ1-6
clone_size: .
v_call: TRBV5-1
cdr3_aa: CASSLAGRSPLHF
cdr3_nt: TGCGCCAGCAGCTTGGCCGGGCGTTCACCCCTCCACTTT

d_call: .
cdr3_length: 15
j_call: TRBJ1-3
clone_size: .
v_call: TRBV27
cdr3_aa: CASSRGWSSGNTIYF
cdr3_nt: TGTGCCAGCAGTCGAGGGTGGAGCTCTGGAAACACCATATATTTT

d_call: .
cdr3_length: 14
j_call: TRBJ2-7
clone_size: .
v_call: TRBV5-4
cdr3_aa: CASSPGRGPYEQYF
cdr3_nt: TGTGCCAGCAGCCCCGGCCGGGGGCCCTACGAGCAGTACTTC

d_call: TRBD1
cdr3_length: 15
j_call: TRBJ2-2
clone_size: .
v_call: TRBV28
cdr3_aa: CASSAGTGPTGELFF
cdr3_nt: TGTGCCAGCAGTGCCGGGACAGGGCCAACCGGGGAGCTGTTTTTT

d_call: TRBD1
cdr3_length: 15
j_call: TRBJ2-4
clone_size: .
v_call: TRBV28
cdr3_aa: CASSFTGTGGNIQYF
cdr3_nt: TGTGCCAGCAGCTTTACCGGGACAGGTGGAAACATTCAGTACTTC

d_call: .
cdr3_length: 12
j_call: TRBJ2-2
clone_size: .
v_call: TRBV27
cdr3_aa: CASSLSGGELFF
cdr3_nt: TGTGCCAGCAGTTTATCGGGCGGGGAGCTGTTTTTT

d_call: .
cdr3_length: 13
j_call: TRBJ2-7
clone_size: .
v_call: TRBV28
cdr3_aa: CASERGETYEQYF
cdr3_nt: TGTGCCAGCGAGAGGGGGGAAACCTACGAGCAGTACTTC

d_call: .
cdr3_length: 12
j_call: TRBJ1-2
clone_size: medium-sized
v_call: TRBV6-5
cdr3_aa: CASSPVGGAYTF
cdr3_nt: TGTGCCAGCAGTCCCGTGGGGGGTGCCTACACCTTC

d_call: TRBD2
cdr3_length: 15
j_call: TRBJ2-6
clone_size: .
v_call: TRBV6-5
cdr3_aa: CASNPRGDGANVLTF
cdr3_nt: TGTGCCAGCAACCCCCGGGGGGATGGGGCCAACGTCCTGACTTTC

d_call: TRBD1
cdr3_length: 15
j_call: TRBJ2-7
clone_size: .
v_call: TRBV18
cdr3_aa: CASSPPDRGAYEQYF
cdr3_nt: TGTGCCAGCTCACCCCCGGACAGGGGCGCCTACGAGCAGTACTTC

d_call: TRBD2
cdr3_length: 14
j_call: TRBJ2-7
clone_size: .
v_call: TRBV7-2
cdr3_aa: CASNLGLAEYEQYF
cdr3_nt: TGTGCCAGCAACCTAGGACTAGCGGAATACGAGCAGTACTTC

d_call: .
cdr3_length: 13
j_call: TRBJ2-3
clone_size: once
v_call: TRBV7-3
cdr3_aa: CASSATSTDTQYF
cdr3_nt: TGTGCCAGCAGCGCCACTAGCACAGATACGCAGTATTTT

d_call: TRBD2
cdr3_length: 15
j_call: TRBJ2-3
clone_size: .
v_call: TRBV15
cdr3_aa: CATSELAGGSDTQYF
cdr3_nt: TGTGCCACCAGCGAGCTAGCGGGAGGCTCAGATACGCAGTATTTT

d_call: .
cdr3_length: 16
j_call: TRBJ1-1
clone_size: .
v_call: TRBV5-1
cdr3_aa: CASSLATSRGYTEAFF
cdr3_nt: TGCGCCAGCAGCTTAGCGACCTCGAGGGGGTATACTGAAGCTTTCTTT

d_call: .
cdr3_length: 14
j_call: TRBJ2-7
clone_size: .
v_call: TRBV5-4
cdr3_aa: CASSLELGLLEQYF
cdr3_nt: TGTGCCAGCAGCTTGGAGTTAGGGCTCCTCGAGCAGTACTTC

d_call: .
cdr3_length: 13
j_call: TRBJ2-1
clone_size: .
v_call: TRBV29-1
cdr3_aa: CSAGRQGSSEQFF
cdr3_nt: TGCAGCGCCGGACGTCAGGGTTCGAGTGAGCAGTTCTTC

d_call: .
cdr3_length: 15
j_call: TRBJ1-5
clone_size: few
v_call: TRBV7-9
cdr3_aa: CASSLEGGGNQPQHF
cdr3_nt: TGTGCCAGCAGCTTAGAGGGAGGGGGCAATCAGCCCCAGCATTTT

d_call: .
cdr3_length: 14
j_call: TRBJ2-7
clone_size: .
v_call: TRBV9
cdr3_aa: CASSVGGTTYEQYF
cdr3_nt: TGTGCCAGCAGCGTAGGGGGAACGACCTACGAGCAGTACTTC

d_call: .
cdr3_length: 10
j_call: TRBJ2-2
clone_size: once
v_call: TRBV18
cdr3_aa: CASSRGELFF
cdr3_nt: TGTGCCAGCTCACGCGGGGAGCTGTTTTTT

d_call: .
cdr3_length: 14
j_call: TRBJ2-7
clone_size: .
v_call: TRBV5-6
cdr3_aa: CASSLLGRAHEQYF
cdr3_nt: TGTGCCAGCAGCTTGCTGGGCAGGGCACACGAGCAGTACTTC

d_call: TRBD2
cdr3_length: 14
j_call: TRBJ2-1
clone_size: .
v_call: TRBV2
cdr3_aa: CASRAGGNYNEQFF
cdr3_nt: TGTGCCAGCAGGGCGGGGGGGAATTACAATGAGCAGTTCTTC

d_call: .
cdr3_length: 12
j_call: TRBJ1-1
clone_size: .
v_call: TRBV28
cdr3_aa: CASSQGTPEAFF
cdr3_nt: TGTGCCAGCAGTCAGGGCACCCCTGAAGCTTTCTTT

d_call: TRBD1
cdr3_length: 15
j_call: TRBJ2-1
clone_size: .
v_call: TRBV7-6
cdr3_aa: CASSWQAGGYNEQFF
cdr3_nt: TGTGCCAGCAGCTGGCAGGCAGGGGGCTACAATGAGCAGTTCTTC

d_call: .
cdr3_length: 15
j_call: TRBJ1-1
clone_size: .
v_call: TRBV3-1/TRBV3-2
cdr3_aa: CASSRSGTGNTEAFF
cdr3_nt: TGTGCCAGCAGCCGATCCGGGACGGGGAACACTGAAGCTTTCTTT

d_call: TRBD2
cdr3_length: 13
j_call: TRBJ2-7
clone_size: .
v_call: TRBV5-1
cdr3_aa: CASSFQSGGEQYF
cdr3_nt: TGCGCCAGCAGCTTCCAATCGGGAGGCGAGCAGTACTTC

d_call: .
cdr3_length: 15
j_call: TRBJ2-6
clone_size: few
v_call: TRBV29-1
cdr3_aa: CSVRTFRAGANVLTF
cdr3_nt: TGCAGCGTACGGACCTTTCGCGCTGGGGCCAACGTCCTGACTTTC

d_call: .
cdr3_length: 12
j_call: TRBJ1-1
clone_size: .
v_call: TRBV6-5
cdr3_aa: CASSTGSTEAFF
cdr3_nt: TGTGCCAGCAGCACAGGGTCTACTGAAGCTTTCTTT

d_call: .
cdr3_length: 13
j_call: TRBJ1-5
clone_size: few
v_call: TRBV27
cdr3_aa: CASSLGGHQPQHF
cdr3_nt: TGTGCCAGCAGTTTGGGGGGGCATCAGCCCCAGCATTTT

d_call: TRBD2
cdr3_length: 17
j_call: TRBJ2-1
clone_size: .
v_call: TRBV14
cdr3_aa: CASSQALAGLGDNEQFF
cdr3_nt: TGTGCCAGCAGCCAAGCCCTAGCGGGACTGGGGGACAATGAGCAGTTCTTC

d_call: TRBD2
cdr3_length: 17
j_call: TRBJ2-3
clone_size: .
v_call: TRBV30
cdr3_aa: CAWTLGGSGRARDTQYF
cdr3_nt: TGTGCCTGGACCCTGGGGGGCAGCGGGAGGGCCCGGGATACGCAGTATTTT

d_call: TRBD2
cdr3_length: 16
j_call: TRBJ2-5
clone_size: .
v_call: TRBV11-2
cdr3_aa: CASSPGTSGREETQYF
cdr3_nt: TGTGCCAGCAGCCCCGGGACTAGCGGGAGGGAAGAGACCCAGTACTTC

d_call: .
cdr3_length: 11
j_call: TRBJ2-5
clone_size: .
v_call: TRBV20-1
cdr3_aa: CSARERETQYF
cdr3_nt: TGCAGTGCTAGAGAAAGAGAGACCCAGTACTTC

d_call: .
cdr3_length: 14
j_call: TRBJ2-3
clone_size: .
v_call: TRBV19
cdr3_aa: CASSIGHYTDTQYF
cdr3_nt: TGTGCCAGTAGTATCGGCCATTACACAGATACGCAGTATTTT

d_call: .
cdr3_length: 15
j_call: TRBJ1-5
clone_size: .
v_call: TRBV2
cdr3_aa: CASSEASGEFGAQHF
cdr3_nt: TGTGCCAGCAGTGAAGCGTCGGGAGAATTTGGGGCCCAGCATTTT

d_call: TRBD1
cdr3_length: 16
j_call: TRBJ2-2
clone_size: .
v_call: TRBV12-5
cdr3_aa: CASGLVVGQGTGELFF
cdr3_nt: TGTGCTAGTGGTTTGGTAGTCGGACAGGGGACCGGGGAGCTGTTTTTT

d_call: .
cdr3_length: 13
j_call: TRBJ2-2
clone_size: .
v_call: TRBV7-3
cdr3_aa: CASSLYNTGELFF
cdr3_nt: TGTGCCAGCAGCTTATATAACACCGGGGAGCTGTTTTTT

d_call: TRBD2
cdr3_length: 15
j_call: TRBJ2-2
clone_size: .
v_call: TRBV6-4
cdr3_aa: CASSVSGGAAGELFF
cdr3_nt: TGTGCCAGCAGTGTCAGCGGGGGTGCGGCCGGGGAGCTGTTTTTT

d_call: .
cdr3_length: 15
j_call: TRBJ1-4
clone_size: .
v_call: TRBV25-1
cdr3_aa: CASSDSGLSNEKLFF
cdr3_nt: TGTGCCAGCAGTGATTCCGGACTCAGTAATGAAAAACTGTTTTTT

d_call: .
cdr3_length: 12
j_call: TRBJ2-1
clone_size: .
v_call: TRBV12-3/TRBV12-4
cdr3_aa: CASSLGFNEQFF
cdr3_nt: TGTGCCAGCAGTTTGGGGTTCAATGAGCAGTTCTTC

d_call: .
cdr3_length: 13
j_call: TRBJ1-5
clone_size: .
v_call: TRBV7-9
cdr3_aa: CASNRGQNQPQHF
cdr3_nt: TGTGCCAGCAACCGGGGGCAAAATCAGCCCCAGCATTTT

d_call: .
cdr3_length: 14
j_call: TRBJ2-7
clone_size: .
v_call: TRBV3-1/TRBV3-2
cdr3_aa: CASSRTTLSYEQYF
cdr3_nt: TGTGCCAGCAGTAGGACTACTCTCTCCTACGAGCAGTACTTC

d_call: .
cdr3_length: 14
j_call: TRBJ2-7
clone_size: .
v_call: TRBV6-1
cdr3_aa: CASSELEDFGEQYF
cdr3_nt: TGTGCCAGCAGTGAATTGGAAGACTTCGGCGAGCAGTACTTC

d_call: TRBD2
cdr3_length: 15
j_call: TRBJ2-2
clone_size: once
v_call: TRBV2
cdr3_aa: CASSLPGLRAGELFF
cdr3_nt: TGTGCCAGCAGCCTACCGGGACTACGCGCCGGGGAGCTGTTTTTT